The rows below give T cell receptor beta chains drawn from one sample of a study of blood T cell repertoires in COVID-19. Generated by immunoSEQ multiplex PCR, the TCRdb table keeps only in-frame clones and is missing some. The table lists about 89,000 clones, nearly 80% of them singletons, with more than 6% in the top ten. Sequenced input: peripheral blood. The receptors were gathered from a man between 65 and 85 years old with COVID-19, enrolled during active disease. Each CDR3 is given with its conserved first and last residue. Fields, in order: J gene, clone size, D gene, V gene, CDR3 DNA, CDR3 protein. The D gene is left open where the match is weak. Clone size is shown for a subset of rows, as once, few, many or a class of expanded clone.

>TRBJ1-1|once|-|TRBV5-5
TGTGCCAGCAGGCCTGTGGGCTTAGTAGTTGAAGCTTTCTTT
CASRPVGLVVEAFF
>TRBJ1-5|-|-|TRBV27
TGTGCCAGCAGTTTATATGGGGGGGACAATTTGGGCAATCAGCCCCAGCATTTT
CASSLYGGDNLGNQPQHF
>TRBJ1-6|-|TRBD1|TRBV3-1/TRBV3-2
TGTGCCAGCAGCCAAGATGATGGGACAGAAAGCTCCTATAATTCACCCCTCCACTTT
CASSQDDGTESSYNSPLHF
>TRBJ2-4|few|TRBD1|TRBV28
TGTGCCAGCAGTTTACGGACAGGGACCCGCATATTTCAGTACTTC
CASSLRTGTRIFQYF
>TRBJ2-1|-|TRBD2|TRBV6-4
TGTGCCAGCAGTCTAGCGGGAGGCTCGCACAATGAGCAGTTCTTC
CASSLAGGSHNEQFF
>TRBJ1-5|few|-|TRBV12-3/TRBV12-4
TGTGCCAGCAGTTTCAGGAATCAGCCCCAGCATTTT
CASSFRNQPQHF
>TRBJ1-1|-|-|TRBV7-9
TGTGCCAGCAGCCCCGGGACACTCGACACTGAAGCTTTCTTT
CASSPGTLDTEAFF
>TRBJ1-6|many|-|TRBV12-3/TRBV12-4
TGTGCCAGCAGTTTCGGGAATTCACCCCTCCACTTT
CASSFGNSPLHF
>TRBJ2-7|-|TRBD2|TRBV18
TGTGCCAGCTCTGTCGGGACTAGCGGATCCTACGAGCAGTACTTC
CASSVGTSGSYEQYF
>TRBJ2-7|-|TRBD2|TRBV5-1
TGCGCCAGCAGCTGGGGTAGCGGGATGGGCTACGAGCAGTACTTC
CASSWGSGMGYEQYF
>TRBJ1-5|-|-|TRBV10-3
TGTGCCATTCGGGGGGGGAGGGAGCAGCCCCAGCATTTT
CAIRGGREQPQHF
>TRBJ2-7|-|-|TRBV13
TGTGCCAGCAGCATAGGGGCCGCATACGAGCAGTACTTC
CASSIGAAYEQYF
>TRBJ2-5|once|-|TRBV2
TGTGCCAGCACCCGACAGCCCCAAGAGACCCAGTACTTC
CASTRQPQETQYF
>TRBJ2-2|-|TRBD2|TRBV5-8
TGTGCCAGCAGCTATATGACTAGCGCGAACACCGGGGAGCTGTTTTTT
CASSYMTSANTGELFF
>TRBJ2-3|-|-|TRBV7-9
TGTGCCAGCACCTGGGGGCAGGGTAAAGATACGCAGTATTTT
CASTWGQGKDTQYF
>TRBJ1-2|-|TRBD1|TRBV11-1
TGTGCCAGCAGCGCCACAGGGGGCTGGGGCTATGGCTACACCTTC
CASSATGGWGYGYTF
>TRBJ2-6|-|TRBD1|TRBV2
TGTGCCAGCAGGGGACAGGTGGCTGGGGCCAACGTCCTGACTTTC
CASRGQVAGANVLTF
>TRBJ1-4|-|-|TRBV5-4
TGTGCCAGCAGCTTGACAGTGAATGAAAAACTGTTTTTT
CASSLTVNEKLFF
>TRBJ2-7|-|-|TRBV21-1
TGTGCCAGCAGCAAAGGACAGAAGACCTACGAGCAGTACTTC
CASSKGQKTYEQYF
>TRBJ1-5|-|-|TRBV7-8
TGTGCCAGCAGCCCAGGGGTTATCGGCAATCAGCCCCAGCATTTT
CASSPGVIGNQPQHF
>TRBJ1-1|-|-|TRBV3-1/TRBV3-2
TGTGCCAGCAGTCTTAAGGGGTACGCTTTCTTT
CASSLKGYAFF
>TRBJ1-1|few|-|TRBV4-2
TGTGCCAGCAGCCAAGTTGAGGGGAACACTGAAGCTTTCTTT
CASSQVEGNTEAFF
>TRBJ2-7|few|-|TRBV27
TGTGCCAGCGTGAGCGGTAGCTCCTACGAGCAGTACTTC
CASVSGSSYEQYF
>TRBJ1-2|-|TRBD1|TRBV18
TGTGCCAGCTCACCCGGACAGGGCAATGGCTACACCTTC
CASSPGQGNGYTF
>TRBJ1-6|-|TRBD1|TRBV4-3
TGCGCCAGCAGCCATTACCGGGACAGGGTTTCACCCCTCCACTTT
CASSHYRDRVSPLHF
>TRBJ2-7|-|TRBD1|TRBV9
TGTGCCAGCAGCCCATGGGACAGGACCTACGAGCAGTACTTC
CASSPWDRTYEQYF
>TRBJ2-4|-|TRBD1|TRBV11-2
TGTGCCAGCAGCCCGGACAGGGGAAACATTCAGTACTTC
CASSPDRGNIQYF